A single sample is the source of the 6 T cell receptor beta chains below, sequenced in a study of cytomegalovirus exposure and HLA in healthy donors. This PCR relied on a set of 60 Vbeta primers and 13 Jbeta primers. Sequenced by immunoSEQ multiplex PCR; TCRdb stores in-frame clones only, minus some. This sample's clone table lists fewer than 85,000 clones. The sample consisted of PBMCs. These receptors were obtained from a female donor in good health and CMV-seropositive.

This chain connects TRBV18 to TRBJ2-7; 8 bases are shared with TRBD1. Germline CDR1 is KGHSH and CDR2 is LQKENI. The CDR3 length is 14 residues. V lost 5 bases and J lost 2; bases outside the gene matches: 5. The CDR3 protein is CASSGAGGAYEQYF. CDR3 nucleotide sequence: TGTGCCAGCTCAGGGGCAGGGGGCGCCTACGAGCAGTACTTC.

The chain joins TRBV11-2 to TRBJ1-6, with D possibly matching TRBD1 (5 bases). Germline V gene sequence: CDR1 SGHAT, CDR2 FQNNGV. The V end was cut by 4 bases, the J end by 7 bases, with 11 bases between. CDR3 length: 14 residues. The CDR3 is CASSSQGVNSPLHF. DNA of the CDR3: TGTGCCAGCAGCTCTCAGGGTGTCAATTCACCCCTCCACTTT.

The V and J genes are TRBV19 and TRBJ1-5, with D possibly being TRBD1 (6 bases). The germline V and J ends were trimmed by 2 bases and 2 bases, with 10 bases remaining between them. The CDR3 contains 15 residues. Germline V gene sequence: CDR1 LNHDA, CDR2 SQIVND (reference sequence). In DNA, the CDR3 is TGTGCCAGTAGTATAACAGGGAAGGGCAATCAGCCCCAGCATTTT. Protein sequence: CASSITGKGNQPQHF. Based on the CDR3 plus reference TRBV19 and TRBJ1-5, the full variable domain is DGGITQSPKYLFRKEGQNVTLSCEQNLNHDAMYWYRQDPGQGLRLIYYSQIVNDFQKGDIAEGYSVSREKKESFPLTVTSAQKNPTAFYLCASSITGKGNQPQHFGDGTRLSIL.

In nucleotides, the CDR3 is TGCAGCGTTCGGGACAGGCATAATTCACCCCTCCACTTT. Translated, it gives CSVRDRHNSPLHF. The chain is built from TRBV29-1 and TRBJ1-6, with 8 bases identical to TRBD1. CDR3 length equals 13 residues. With 5 bases clipped from V and 5 bases from J, the junction kept 2 bases outside the gene matches. The germline V gene has CDR1 SQVTM and CDR2 ANQGSEA.

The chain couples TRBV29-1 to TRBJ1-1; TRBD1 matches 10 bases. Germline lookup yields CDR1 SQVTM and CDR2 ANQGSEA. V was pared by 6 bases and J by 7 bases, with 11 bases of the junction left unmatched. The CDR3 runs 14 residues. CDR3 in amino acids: CSVDPGDRGSEAFF. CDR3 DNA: TGCAGCGTCGACCCCGGGGACAGGGGCAGTGAAGCTTTCTTT.

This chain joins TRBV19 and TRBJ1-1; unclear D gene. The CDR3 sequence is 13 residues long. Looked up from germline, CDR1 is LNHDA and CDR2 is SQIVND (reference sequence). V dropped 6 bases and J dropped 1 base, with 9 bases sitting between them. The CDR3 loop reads CASRTAENTEAFF. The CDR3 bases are TGTGCCAGTAGGACGGCGGAGAACACTGAAGCTTTCTTT.